This T cell receptor beta chain was identified during a study of shared clonotypes between healthy human individuals. It was about 100 million PBMCs that unsorted samples used for genomic DNA. Spread over ten immunoSEQ deep assay plates, unsorted PBMC DNA underwent sequencing. TCRdb's table, derived via immunoSEQ multiplex PCR, lists solely in-frame clones and lacks some. The data hold roughly 500,000 clones, with over 70% observed a single time. CDR1 is WNHNN and CDR2 is SYGVQD in the germline V gene (reference sequence). CDR3 size: 16 residues. Trimming shortened V by 0 bases and J by 6 bases, and 17 bases separated the two germline ends.

Source material: PBMCs. J is TRBJ1-2 and V is TRBV10-1; D unresolved. This TCR derives from a woman in her thirties or forties in good health. Some clones in this sample may be carry-over from other donors' samples. CDR3 sequence reads: CASSESLDFGPDGYTF. The DNA for the CDR3 is TGCGCCAGCAGTGAGTCTTTAGATTTTGGTCCGGATGGCTACACCTTC.